This entry concerns a single TCR beta chain. Its target antigen remains unknown. Per-base quality was not reported, and no clone a single base away is much larger than it. This entry is derived from a study of T-cell memory formation after mild COVID-19 (dated by TCRdb to the early 2020s). About the investigation overall: TCR sequence clusters from the two donors were largely donor specific. T-cell clones expanding and contracting after mild COVID-19 in a couple of donors were tracked by longitudinal TCRalpha and TCRbeta repertoire sequencing. Two young, previously healthy adult volunteers, one female and one male, were included in the cohort. Summary of the overall study and its limitations: Only two mild cases were covered by the study, and larger cohorts that include severe cases with pre-infection samples were considered necessary. Whether the second-wave clones peaking on day 37 were SARS-CoV-2 specific was not confirmed. Contracting CD4+ clones were found mainly in CM and EM memory subsets, while CD8+ clones were enriched in EMRA. From day 15 to 85, contracting clones showed balanced CD4/CD8 phenotypes, whereas a second wave of clones that expanded from day 15 to 37 leaned towards CD4+. Some responding clones were detected in pre-infection memory, which suggested that pre-existing cross-reactive memory T cells had joined the SARS-CoV-2 response.

Ficoll-Paque density gradient centrifugation was the method used to isolate PBMCs. V trim: 7 bases; J trim: 3 bases; unmatched bases: 5. The CDR3 measures 14 amino acids from cysteine to phenylalanine. The kept DNA is CDR3 alone, 42 bases in frame from the first base. Per the germline V gene, MNHEY is the CDR1 and SVGEGT is the CDR2. The data were produced on an Illumina NovaSeq 6000. TCRalpha and TCRbeta cDNA libraries were built by 5'RACE with constant-segment primers, adding sample barcodes and unique molecular identifiers. Trizol reagent was used to extract RNA from every sample. Libraries were amplified in two PCR steps, with a second sample barcode and Illumina TruSeq adapters added in the second step. Sequencing of libraries was performed on an Illumina NovaSeq with 2 x 150 bp paired-end reads. Per the source publication's procedure: With migec v1.2.7, reads were demultiplexed and then collapsed into UMI-guided consensus sequences. Using mixcr v2.1.11, UMI consensuses were aligned to TRA and TRB V and J templates and then assembled into clonotypes. A clonotype was counted as expanded or contracted only if both edgeR and NoisET called the change significant, with noise models trained on biological replicates. For edgeR calls, a false discovery rate-adjusted p below 0.01 and a log2 fold-change threshold of 1 were applied. As an exploratory analysis of dynamics, PCA with hierarchical clustering was applied to max-normalized trajectories of the 1000 most abundant clonotypes. Each responding clone was given a CD4 or CD8 phenotype based on the CD4+ and CD8+ repertoires, which had been sequenced separately. The public reads were reanalyzed by TCRdb: fastp trimming at Q25, MiXCR alignment, in-frame beta chains only. All rows with the same CDR3 protein become a single entry with the most common DNA and genes. The V and J calls come from TCRdb's annotation, not from the publication. Recorded for this sample are a few hundred thousand distinct CDR3 sequences; around 15% of them occurred a single time. 20% to 25% of the sample is taken by the ten largest.

The clonotype comes from a man aged 18 to 29 who had mild COVID-19 (a few samples of this study predate the infection). The sample titles of this study are shuffled in the database, so cell type and time point are left out; the donor was told from shared clones. Recombination connected TRBV6-2 or TRBV6-3 to TRBJ2-3; 9 bases in the middle match TRBD1. The material sequenced was PBMCs or a T cell subset sorted from them (not recorded which). The DNA sequence is given as TGTGCCAGCATTCCGGGACAGGGTACAGATACGCAGTATTTT. This yields the protein CASIPGQGTDTQYF.